A selection of T cell receptor beta chains follows, all from one sample in a study of T cell responses to AZD1222 COVID-19 vaccine. The repertoire was sequenced with immunoSEQ multiplex PCR; TCRdb's copy has only in-frame clones and lacks some. The table shows more than 85,000 clones, with 87% occurring only once. The input for sequencing was peripheral blood, taken 28 days after the second AZD1222 dose. Receptors originate from an adult who received the AZD1222 COVID-19 vaccine. CDR3s include the opening cysteine and the closing phenylalanine or tryptophan. Fields, in order: clone size, D gene, J gene, V gene, CDR3 protein, CDR3 DNA. A D gene is named only where the DNA matches it firmly. The listing skips clone size in some rows; elsewhere it reads once, few, many or a size class.

-	TRBD2	TRBJ2-1	TRBV28	CASLAGGRYEQFF	TGTGCCAGTCTAGCGGGAGGGAGATATGAGCAGTTCTTC
-	-	TRBJ1-5	TRBV27	CASSLSKTLSVNQHF	TGTGCCAGCAGTTTATCGAAAACCCTGTCCGTGAACCAGCATTTT
-	-	TRBJ2-7	TRBV7-9	CASSLVTGRLTYEQYF	TGTGCCAGCAGCTTAGTGACAGGTAGGCTGACCTACGAGCAGTACTTC
many	-	TRBJ1-1	TRBV7-6	CASSFLQGMNTEAFF	TGTGCCAGCAGCTTTTTACAGGGTATGAACACTGAAGCTTTCTTT
-	TRBD1	TRBJ1-3	TRBV29-1	CSVGDRSFGNTIYF	TGCAGCGTTGGGGACAGGAGCTTTGGAAACACCATATATTTT
-	-	TRBJ2-3	TRBV4-1	CASSLPPGGVRSSNTQYF	TGCGCCAGCAGCCTCCCACCGGGGGGCGTTCGATCTTCTAATACGCAGTATTTT
-	-	TRBJ2-3	TRBV19	CASRPDPTDTQYF	TGTGCCAGTAGGCCGGACCCGACAGATACGCAGTATTTT
-	TRBD2	TRBJ2-2	TRBV5-1	CASSSGGGASTGELFF	TGCGCCAGCAGTTCCGGGGGAGGGGCCTCCACCGGGGAGCTGTTTTTT
-	TRBD1	TRBJ2-1	TRBV2	CASRGQGASEQFF	TGTGCCAGCCGAGGACAGGGGGCCAGTGAGCAGTTCTTC
-	-	TRBJ2-7	TRBV7-9	CASSLSGYEQYF	TGTGCCAGCAGCTTATCGGGATACGAGCAGTACTTC
-	-	TRBJ1-6	TRBV29-1	CSVRQWGGALHF	TGCAGCGTAAGACAGTGGGGTGGGGCCCTCCACTTT
-	TRBD2	TRBJ2-1	TRBV4-1	CASSQISRTSGGGTYNEQFF	TGCGCCAGCAGCCAAATAAGTCGGACTAGCGGGGGAGGGACCTACAATGAGCAGTTCTTC
once	-	TRBJ2-7	TRBV4-3	CASSQAQNGPYEQYF	TGCGCCAGCAGCCAAGCTCAGAACGGTCCCTACGAGCAGTACTTC
-	-	TRBJ2-1	TRBV14	CASSPPFGAGSYNEQFF	TGTGCCAGCAGCCCCCCTTTCGGGGCGGGGTCCTACAATGAGCAGTTCTTC
many	TRBD2	TRBJ2-1	TRBV2	CASIRQVTSGGNEQFF	TGTGCCAGCATTCGCCAGGTGACTAGCGGGGGTAATGAGCAGTTCTTC
-	TRBD2	TRBJ2-2	TRBV18	CASSPMGLAAGELFF	TGTGCCAGCTCACCGATGGGACTAGCGGCCGGGGAGCTGTTTTTT
-	TRBD1	TRBJ1-4	TRBV28	CASLSRDRLEKLFF	TGTGCCAGCTTAAGCCGGGACAGACTGGAAAAACTGTTTTTT
-	-	TRBJ2-5	TRBV14	CASSHAAGLGTQYF	TGTGCCAGCAGCCATGCCGCGGGACTCGGGACCCAGTACTTC
-	-	TRBJ2-4	TRBV18	CASSIGAPAKNIQYF	TGTGCCAGCTCAATCGGAGCTCCAGCCAAAAACATTCAGTACTTC
-	TRBD1	TRBJ1-3	TRBV7-2	CASSPGQGPVKGNTIYF	TGTGCCAGCAGCCCTGGACAGGGTCCGGTAAAAGGAAACACCATATATTTT
-	-	TRBJ1-2	TRBV7-6	CASSLAGEGSGYTF	TGTGCCAGCAGCTTAGCAGGAGAAGGATCAGGCTACACCTTC
-	-	TRBJ1-6	TRBV4-3	CASSQDLLSPLHF	TGCGCCAGCAGCCAAGACCTACTAAGCCCCCTCCACTTT
-	TRBD1	TRBJ1-2	TRBV6-5	CASSPWTGYGYTF	TGTGCCAGCAGTCCTTGGACAGGTTATGGCTACACCTTC
-	-	TRBJ2-3	TRBV10-3	CAISESRTVAGGDTQYF	TGTGCCATCAGCGAGTCACGGACGGTGGCTGGAGGAGATACGCAGTATTTT
-	TRBD2	TRBJ2-5	TRBV19	CASSTLRGVLETQYF	TGTGCCAGTAGCACCCTACGGGGGGTACTCGAGACCCAGTACTTC
once	-	TRBJ1-5	TRBV5-6	CASSSFEGGVGNQPQHF	TGTGCCAGCAGCTCCTTCGAGGGAGGCGTCGGCAATCAGCCCCAGCATTTT
-	TRBD1	TRBJ2-2	TRBV9	CASSVDRGTGELFF	TGTGCCAGCAGCGTAGACAGGGGCACCGGGGAGCTGTTTTTT
-	-	TRBJ2-2	TRBV13	CASSLGGPGELFF	TGTGCCAGCAGCTTAGGAGGTCCCGGGGAGCTGTTTTTT
-	-	TRBJ2-7	TRBV19	CASSNPSYYEQYF	TGTGCCAGTAGTAACCCCTCCTACTACGAGCAGTACTTC
-	TRBD2	TRBJ2-1	TRBV13	CASARRGVNEQFF	TGTGCCAGCGCCCGACGGGGGGTCAACGAGCAGTTCTTC
few	-	TRBJ2-1	TRBV7-2	CASSLVGTSSYNEQFF	TGTGCCAGCAGCTTAGTAGGGACGAGCTCCTACAATGAGCAGTTCTTC
-	-	TRBJ1-2	TRBV14	CASSQSRVDGYTF	TGTGCCAGCAGCCAATCCAGGGTGGATGGCTACACCTTC
-	TRBD2	TRBJ2-1	TRBV10-3	CAISETSPYEQFF	TGTGCCATCTCCGAGACTAGCCCCTATGAGCAGTTCTTC
-	-	TRBJ1-1	TRBV19	CASSIGSGINTEAFF	TGTGCCAGTAGTATAGGTTCGGGGATTAACACTGAAGCTTTCTTT
-	TRBD1	TRBJ1-1	TRBV27	CASSLGDSEAFF	TGTGCCAGCAGTTTAGGGGACAGTGAAGCTTTCTTT
-	TRBD2	TRBJ2-7	TRBV27	CASRLAGGNEQYF	TGTGCCAGCAGGCTAGCGGGAGGTAACGAGCAGTACTTC
once	-	TRBJ1-3	TRBV5-8	CASSLAISGNTIYF	TGTGCCAGCAGCTTGGCAATTTCTGGAAACACCATATATTTT
once	-	TRBJ1-3	TRBV7-2	CASSPGPGNTIYF	TGTGCCAGCAGCCCCGGTCCTGGAAACACCATATATTTT
-	TRBD1	TRBJ1-5	TRBV2	CASSDWRDRDDQPQHF	TGTGCCAGCAGTGATTGGAGGGACAGGGATGATCAGCCCCAGCATTTT
-	-	TRBJ2-2	TRBV5-5	CASSLVGANTGELFF	TGTGCCAGCAGCTTGGTGGGGGCGAACACCGGGGAGCTGTTTTTT
-	-	TRBJ2-1	TRBV19	CASSITSSYNEQFF	TGTGCCAGTAGTATTACTAGCTCCTACAATGAGCAGTTCTTC
-	-	TRBJ2-1	TRBV24-1	CATSDLGETNEQFF	TGTGCCACCAGTGATTTGGGGGAAACCAATGAGCAGTTCTTC